The clone carrying this T cell receptor beta chain has more than one count but fewer than ten. TCRdb redid the calling of the RT-PCR reads with MiXCR, one entry per CDR3 protein. The table includes 190,000 or so distinct CDR3 sequences, 35% to 45% detected once. This sample was taken from a study of patients and donors after allogeneic stem cell transplantation. V was clipped by 0 bases and J by 4 bases, with 10 bases between them. The CDR3 totals 14 residues. Germline values: CDR1 SGHRS, CDR2 YFSETQ. The material sequenced was blood, either unsorted or a sorted T cell fraction (not recorded which). The chain links TRBV5-1 to TRBJ1-1, with a tentative D call TRBD1 (5 bases). The origin of this receptor is a human donor who was either an allogeneic HSCT recipient or a stem cell or donor lymphocyte infusion donor (not recorded which). It is not recorded whose cells these are; they may come from a transplant donor. The CDR3 sequence is CASSLEVGVTEAFF. The CDR3 coding sequence is TGCGCCAGCAGCTTGGAGGTAGGGGTCACTGAAGCTTTCTTT.